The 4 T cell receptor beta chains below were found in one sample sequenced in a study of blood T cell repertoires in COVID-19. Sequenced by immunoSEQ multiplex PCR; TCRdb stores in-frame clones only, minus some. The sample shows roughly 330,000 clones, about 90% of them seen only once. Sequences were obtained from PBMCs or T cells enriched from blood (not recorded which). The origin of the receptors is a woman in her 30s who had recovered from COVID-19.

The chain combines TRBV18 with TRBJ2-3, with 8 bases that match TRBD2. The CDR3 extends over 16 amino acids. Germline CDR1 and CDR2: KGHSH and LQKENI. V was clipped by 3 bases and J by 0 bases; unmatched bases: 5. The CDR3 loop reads CASSPPGTRSTDTQYF. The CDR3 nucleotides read TGTGCCAGCTCACCGCCGGGGACTAGAAGCACAGATACGCAGTATTTT.

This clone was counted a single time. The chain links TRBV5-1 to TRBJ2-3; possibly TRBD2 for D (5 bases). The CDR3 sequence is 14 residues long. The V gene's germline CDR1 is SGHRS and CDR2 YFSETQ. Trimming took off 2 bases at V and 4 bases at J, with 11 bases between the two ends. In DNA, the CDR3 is TGCGCCAGCAGCTTCCGCGGGCCGGCAGATACGCAGTATTTT. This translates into CASSFRGPADTQYF.

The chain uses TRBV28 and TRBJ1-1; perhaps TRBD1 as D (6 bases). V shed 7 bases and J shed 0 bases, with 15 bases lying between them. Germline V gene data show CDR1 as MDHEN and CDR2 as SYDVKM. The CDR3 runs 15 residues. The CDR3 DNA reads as TGTGCCAGCACCGATGTGGGGGCAGTGAACACTGAAGCTTTCTTT. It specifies CASTDVGAVNTEAFF.

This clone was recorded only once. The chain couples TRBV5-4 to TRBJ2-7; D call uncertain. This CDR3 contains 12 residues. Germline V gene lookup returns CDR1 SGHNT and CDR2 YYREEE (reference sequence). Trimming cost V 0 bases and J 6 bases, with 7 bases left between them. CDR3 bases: TGTGCCAGCAGCTTGGCTCTAGGCGAGCAGTACTTC. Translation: CASSLALGEQYF. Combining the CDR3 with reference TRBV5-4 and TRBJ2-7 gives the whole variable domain ETGVTQSPTHLIKTRGQQVTLRCSSQSGHNTVSWYQQALGQGPQFIFQYYREEENGRGNFPPRFSGLQFPNYSSELNVNALELDDSALYLCASSLALGEQYFGPGTRLTVT.